These 10 T cell receptor beta chains were all obtained from the same sample, sequenced in a study of blood T cell repertoires in COVID-19. Using immunoSEQ multiplex PCR, the repertoire was profiled, and TCRdb retains in-frame clones only, with some absent. The sample holds around 250,000 clones; less than 85% are singletons and the top ten take 3.5% to 5.5%. What was sequenced was peripheral blood. These receptors were obtained from a man between 60 and 70 years old who had recovered from COVID-19.

The genes are TRBV5-1 and TRBJ2-3; 10 bases line up with TRBD2. The CDR3 extends over 15 amino acids. V gave up 3 bases and J gave up 1 base; unmatched junction bases: 2. CDR1 is SGHRS and CDR2 is YFSETQ in the germline V gene. CDR3 nucleotides: TGCGCCAGCAGCTCGACTAGCGGGCGCACAGATACGCAGTATTTT. It specifies CASSSTSGRTDTQYF.

The chain joins TRBV3-1 (or the pseudogene TRBV3-2) to TRBJ2-7; D call uncertain. The CDR3 is 15 amino acids. Looked up from germline, CDR1 is LGHDT and CDR2 is YNNKEL (reference sequence). Trimming pared 0 bases from V and 6 bases from J, leaving 15 bases between. Written as DNA, the CDR3 is TGTGCCAGCAGCCAAGATCCCGGTTTGGGCCGCGAGCAGTACTTC. Translating gives CASSQDPGLGREQYF.

The chain is built from TRBV14 and TRBJ2-7, with 9 positions matching TRBD1. The CDR3 contains 12 residues. CDR1 SGHDN and CDR2 FVKESK come from the germline V gene. V shed 2 bases, J shed 9 bases, and the junction held 2 bases outside the gene matches. In DNA form, the CDR3 reads TGTGCCAGCAGCCAAACAGGGGGCGTGCAGTACTTC. This sequence encodes CASSQTGGVQYF.

This clone was seen only once. The CDR3 is CASSGTSGSGETQYF. In DNA form, the CDR3 reads TGTGCCAGCAGCGGGACTAGCGGGTCCGGGGAGACCCAGTACTTC. The chain employs TRBV9 and TRBJ2-5, with 11 bases fitting TRBD2. This CDR3 has 15 residues. Trimming took 3 bases from V and 5 from J; bases not matched to a gene: 6. Germline V gene lookup returns CDR1 SGDLS and CDR2 YYNGEE.

This clone was found once. The V call is TRBV3-1 (or the pseudogene TRBV3-2), the J call TRBJ2-7, with D unresolved. Germline CDR1 LGHDT, CDR2 YNNKEL (reference sequence). V shed 0 bases and J shed 4 bases, with 7 bases lying between them. This CDR3 spans 13 amino acids. CDR3 region: CASSQEYGYEQYF. CDR3 bases: TGTGCCAGCAGCCAAGAGTACGGGTACGAGCAGTACTTC.

CDR3 DNA: TGCAGTGCTACAGGGGCCGGGGAGCTGTTTTTT. Translating gives CSATGAGELFF. The gene calls are TRBV20-1 and TRBJ2-2; D perhaps matches TRBD1 (6 bases). The CDR3 has 11 amino acids. V dropped 4 bases and J dropped 6 bases, with 6 bases sitting between them. Germline lookup yields CDR1 DFQATT and CDR2 SNEGSKA (reference sequence).

This chain uses TRBV15 with TRBJ2-7, with 10 bases aligning to TRBD1. V was pared by 2 bases and J by 5 bases, with 9 bases of the junction left unmatched. The CDR3 is 16 residues long. Germline CDR1 and CDR2: LNHNV and YYDKDF (reference sequence). CDR3: CATSRSRQGAVNEQYF. For the CDR3, the DNA is TGTGCCACCAGCAGATCAAGACAGGGGGCGGTCAACGAGCAGTACTTC.

J is TRBJ1-2 and V is TRBV12-3 or TRBV12-4; D ambiguous. This CDR3 comprises 13 residues. Trimming took off 6 bases at V and 8 bases at J, with 16 bases between the two ends. In DNA, the CDR3 is TGTGCCAGCAGCCTTAAGGAAGACGGGGGCTACACCTTC. It translates to CASSLKEDGGYTF.

V and J are TRBV15 and TRBJ1-6, with D uncertain. The V end lost 0 bases, the J end lost 7 bases, and 10 bases lay between the germline ends. The CDR3 sequence is 15 residues long. CDR1 is LNHNV and CDR2 is YYDKDF in the germline V gene (reference sequence). CDR3 region: CATSRDLGANSPLHF. The CDR3 region has the DNA TGTGCCACCAGCAGAGATTTGGGAGCAAATTCACCCCTCCACTTT.

This clone was seen a single time. The gene calls are TRBV7-2 and TRBJ2-7, with unresolved D. V lost 5 bases and J 3 bases, leaving 14 bases between the germline ends. This CDR3 comprises 14 residues. The V gene's germline CDR1 is SGHTA and CDR2 FQGNSA. The CDR3 nucleotides read TGTGCCAGCAGCCGTACCGGGTCTTACTACGAGCAGTACTTC. As protein: CASSRTGSYYEQYF.